This entry concerns a single T cell receptor beta chain. The data belong to a study of blood T cell repertoires in COVID-19. Study details: Some COVID-19 samples were acute and others convalescent; all came from the United States, Italy and Spain. T cells, B-cell-depleted T cells, or PBMCs provided the cDNA or gDNA that served as material.

In the study's own analysis: Counts of nucleated cells, estimated from reference gene primer amplification, were obtained. Sequenced by immunoSEQ multiplex PCR; TCRdb stores in-frame clones only, minus some. V, J and clone size are taken as reported in that table, and D and trimming were inferred from the DNA itself. The data contain around 270,000 clones, approximately 81% of them singletons. The TCR sequence derives from a man aged 55 to 69 with acute or convalescent COVID-19. Specimen: peripheral blood.

The CDR3 loop reads CASSPQQGGHEQFF. Written as DNA, the CDR3 is TGTGCCAGCAGTCCCCAACAGGGAGGGCATGAGCAGTTCTTC. This sequence joins TRBV27 and TRBJ2-1, with a weak D call TRBD2 (7 bases). V was clipped by 5 bases and J by 8 bases, with 16 bases between them. In germline, CDR1 is MNHEY, CDR2 SMNVEV (reference sequence). The CDR3 covers 14 residues.